This T cell receptor beta chain was profiled in a study of blood T cells in healthy people across ages. V gave up 5 bases and J gave up 4 bases; unmatched junction bases: 7. Germline CDR1 SQVTM, CDR2 ANQGSEA. This CDR3 region has 13 residues. A second 7 to 11 cycle PCR used barcoded and J-beta primers. TCRdb passed the 5' RACE reads through MiXCR, listing each CDR3 protein once. The sample shows 500,000 to 550,000 distinct CDR3 sequences, 24% of them seen only once. These data were likewise used in another study, on T cells of mothers and their children.

Sequenced: blood. This TCR was recovered from a boy aged 5-17 years in good health. The gene calls are TRBV29-1 and TRBJ2-5; 7 positions agree with TRBD1. The CDR3 bases are TGCAGCGTTAACAGGGGTCTCCTAGAGACCCAGTACTTC. Residues: CSVNRGLLETQYF. Full variable domain (rest looked up from reference TRBV29-1 and TRBJ2-5): SAVISQKPSRDICQRGTSLTIQCQVDSQVTMMFWYRQQPGQSLTLIATANQGSEATYESGFVIDKFPISRPNLTFSTLTVSNMSPEDSSIYLCSVNRGLLETQYFGPGTRLLVL.